This entry lists 26 T cell receptor beta chains sequenced from one sample in a study of blood T cell repertoires in COVID-19. Some clones are missing from TCRdb's copy, which holds only in-frame ones; the method was immunoSEQ multiplex PCR. The sample lists some 77,000 clones, 87% occurring once. The sequencing sample was made of peripheral blood. The receptors shown here come from a man aged 25 to 40 with acute or convalescent COVID-19.

The J gene is TRBJ2-3, the V gene TRBV6-4; D is perhaps TRBD2 (6 bases). From germline, CDR1 is MRHNA and CDR2 SNTAGT. The CDR3 is made up of 14 amino acids. Trimming took off 6 bases at V and 2 bases at J, with 12 bases between the two ends. The CDR3 DNA reads as TGTGCCAGCAGGGAGGGCCGGTACACAGATACGCAGTATTTT. This translates into CASREGRYTDTQYF.

V gene TRBV6-5 combines with J gene TRBJ1-3, with D uncertain. Germline CDR1 is MNHEY and CDR2 is SVGAGI. Trimming removed 6 bases at V and 0 bases at J, with 6 bases between. The CDR3 length is 13 residues. DNA for the CDR3: TGTGCCAGCAGCCAGATCTCTGGAAACACCATATATTTT. Translated, it gives CASSQISGNTIYF.

V gene TRBV10-3 combines with J gene TRBJ2-1; TRBD2 aligns across 10 bases. Trimming at V came to 4 bases and at J to 10 bases, leaving 10 bases not matched to a gene. Germline V gene lookup returns CDR1 ENHRY and CDR2 SYGVKD. The CDR3 covers 15 residues. CDR3 coding DNA: TGTGCCATCAGTGCCGGGACTAGCGCGCCGGGGGAGCAGTTCTTC. As protein: CAISAGTSAPGEQFF.

This clone was found once. The chain couples TRBV9 to TRBJ2-3, with 10 bases identical to TRBD2. Per the germline V gene, CDR1 is SGDLS and CDR2 is YYNGEE. V lost 4 bases and J lost 3; bases outside the gene matches: 5. CDR3 length: 15 residues. The DNA of the CDR3 is TGTGCCAGCAGCCACGGGACTAGCGTGACAGATACGCAGTATTTT. Its protein is CASSHGTSVTDTQYF.

The gene calls are TRBV5-4 and TRBJ2-7; 9 bases fit TRBD2. Germline values: CDR1 SGHNT, CDR2 YYREEE (reference sequence). V shed 6 bases and J 3 bases; nucleotides not matched to a gene: 22. This CDR3 is built from 19 residues. The CDR3 loop is CASTEGAGGSLAEGYEQYF. CDR3 DNA sequence: TGTGCCAGCACCGAAGGGGCGGGAGGGAGCCTGGCCGAGGGCTACGAGCAGTACTTC.

This chain links TRBV7-9 with TRBJ2-3, with 7 nucleotides matching TRBD2. This CDR3 is 16 amino acids long. From germline, CDR1 is SEHNR and CDR2 FQNEAQ (reference sequence). V gave up 1 base and J gave up 7 bases; unmatched junction bases: 11. CDR3 in DNA: TGTGCCAGCAGCTTAGTGGGTAGCGGGCCCCCGAATACGCAGTATTTT. Protein: CASSLVGSGPPNTQYF.

This chain connects TRBV10-3 to TRBJ2-5; 8 nucleotides align to TRBD1. V shed 4 bases, J shed 5 bases, and the junction held 9 bases outside the gene matches. Germline V gene sequence: CDR1 ENHRY, CDR2 SYGVKD. The CDR3 is 15 residues long. CDR3 in DNA: TGTGCCATCAGTGTCTCAGGGGGCCCGGATGAGACCCAGTACTTC. Translated, it gives CAISVSGGPDETQYF.

The chain couples TRBV7-8 to TRBJ1-5; 10 bases are a match to TRBD1. V shed 5 bases, J shed 7 bases, and the junction held 8 bases outside the gene matches. The CDR3 totals 15 residues. Per the germline V gene, CDR1 is SGHVS and CDR2 is FQNEAQ. As DNA, the CDR3 is TGTGCCAGCAGCATGACAGGGGGCTGGGGGCAGCCCCAGCATTTT. This sequence encodes CASSMTGGWGQPQHF.

This chain connects TRBV19 to TRBJ2-3; possible D gene TRBD1, 6 bases. This CDR3 has 19 amino acids. Germline CDR1 LNHDA, CDR2 SQIVND (reference sequence). Deletions cut 5 bases from V and 2 bases from J, with 26 bases between. DNA of the CDR3: TGTGCCAGTAGTCCCAGTAGGGGCAGGGGAAGACTCGACACAGATACGCAGTATTTT. It encodes CASSPSRGRGRLDTDTQYF.

The V call is TRBV19, the J call TRBJ2-1; 9 nucleotides agree with TRBD2. Trimming took 1 base from V and 10 from J; bases not matched to a gene: 2. The germline V gene has CDR1 LNHDA and CDR2 SQIVND (reference sequence). The length of the CDR3 is 13 residues. The CDR3 bases are TGTGCCAGTAGTATAGGACTAGCGGTCGAGCAGTTCTTC. Amino acids: CASSIGLAVEQFF.

This chain joins TRBV5-1 and TRBJ2-7; 9 bases are shared with TRBD1. V gave up 4 bases and J gave up 7 bases; unmatched junction bases: 15. The CDR3 extends over 16 amino acids. Germline V gene lookup returns CDR1 SGHRS and CDR2 YFSETQ. The CDR3 sequence is CASSDWNLGTGREQYF. CDR3 nucleotide sequence: TGCGCCAGCAGCGATTGGAATTTGGGGACAGGGAGAGAGCAGTACTTC.

The chain uses TRBV7-9 and TRBJ2-7; 9 bases agree with TRBD2. This CDR3 has 16 amino acids. Germline CDR1 SEHNR, CDR2 FQNEAQ (reference sequence). Trimming cost V 1 base and J 1 base; bases outside gene matches: 5. CDR3 DNA: TGTGCCAGCAGCTTAGGCCTAGCGGGGCCTTCCTACGAGCAGTACTTC. Encoded protein: CASSLGLAGPSYEQYF.

The rearrangement links TRBV28 to TRBJ2-5; D perhaps matches TRBD2 (6 bases). V lost 2 bases to trimming and J lost 8 bases, with 12 bases between them. The CDR3 is 13 amino acids. Germline lookup yields CDR1 MDHEN and CDR2 SYDVKM. The CDR3 loop is CASSLVREYTQYF. The CDR3, as DNA: TGTGCCAGCAGTTTAGTCCGGGAGTATACCCAGTACTTC.

The rearrangement joins TRBV5-4 to TRBJ2-3; 8 bases are a match to TRBD2. The junction had 4 bases not matched to a gene; V was cut back by 3 bases and J by 4 bases. CDR1 and CDR2 from the germline V gene are SGHNT and YYREEE (reference sequence). The CDR3 contains 14 residues. DNA for the CDR3: TGTGCCAGCAGCTCCGGGACTAGGGCAGATACGCAGTATTTT. Translating it yields CASSSGTRADTQYF.

The rearrangement uses TRBV24-1 and TRBJ2-5, with D maybe TRBD1 (5 bases). Germline values: CDR1 KGHDR, CDR2 SFDVKD. The CDR3 runs 17 residues. The germline V and J ends were trimmed by 3 bases and 5 bases, with 21 bases remaining between them. The CDR3 DNA sequence: TGTGCCACCAGTGATCCGACAGTCGCCCTTGGTGGGGAGACCCAGTACTTC. As protein: CATSDPTVALGGETQYF.

This clone was counted only a few times. V usage is TRBV5-1 and J usage is TRBJ1-1; D ambiguous. The CDR3 extends over 13 amino acids. Germline loops: CDR1 SGHRS, CDR2 YFSETQ. Trimming removed 0 bases from V and 8 bases from J, with 11 bases in between. CDR3 bases: TGCGCCAGCAGCTTGGTCGGCAGGCGAGAAGCTTTCTTT. It yields the protein CASSLVGRREAFF. The entire variable domain, with the rest obtained from reference TRBV5-1 and TRBJ1-1, is as follows: KAGVTQTPRYLIKTRGQQVTLSCSPISGHRSVSWYQQTPGQGLQFLFEYFSETQRNKGNFPGRFSGRQFSNSRSEMNVSTLELGDSALYLCASSLVGRREAFFGQGTRLTVV.

The chain uses TRBV28 and TRBJ1-1; D may be TRBD1 (5 bases). V was pared by 6 bases and J by 0 bases, with 8 bases between. Germline V CDR1 and CDR2: MDHEN, SYDVKM. This CDR3 spans 13 amino acids. CDR3 residues: CASSRQLNTEAFF. The DNA of the CDR3 is TGTGCCAGCAGCCGACAGTTGAACACTGAAGCTTTCTTT.

The rearrangement uses TRBV28 and TRBJ2-3, with TRBD1 matching 7 bases. With 6 bases clipped from V and 1 base from J, the junction kept 7 bases outside the gene matches. From germline, CDR1 is MDHEN and CDR2 SYDVKM. The CDR3 is 15 amino acids. The CDR3 DNA reads TGTGCCAGCAGACCGACAGGGAGAGGCACAGATACGCAGTATTTT. It encodes CASRPTGRGTDTQYF.

This chain joins TRBV21-1 and TRBJ1-6; TRBD1, the table's D call, was not compared with the DNA. TRBV21-1 is termed a pseudogene. There are 21 residues in the CDR3. The CDR3 reads CASSKVVRDRAARIYTSPLHF. In nucleotides, the CDR3 is TGTGCCAGCAGCAAAGTGGTAAGGGACAGGGCTGCTAGGATTTACACCTCACCCCTCCACTTT.

J is TRBJ2-7 and V is TRBV11-2; D is unclear. The CDR3 sequence is 11 residues long. Deletions cut 3 bases from V and 2 bases from J, with 2 bases between. Germline-derived CDR1 and CDR2 are SGHAT and FQNNGV. The DNA for the CDR3 is TGTGCCAGCAGCTTTACCTACGAGCAGTACTTC. Its protein product is CASSFTYEQYF.

The J gene is TRBJ1-4, the V gene TRBV14; D is undetermined. The V end was cut by 3 bases, the J end by 8 bases, with 16 bases between. Germline V CDR1 and CDR2: SGHDN, FVKESK. This CDR3 has 15 amino acids. This CDR3 is CASSHPWSTREKLFF. The CDR3 DNA follows: TGTGCCAGCAGCCATCCCTGGAGTACGCGCGAAAAACTGTTTTTT. The full variable domain, in which reference TRBV14 and TRBJ1-4 provide the parts outside the CDR3, is EAGVTQFPSHSVIEKGQTVTLRCDPISGHDNLYWYRRVMGKEIKFLLHFVKESKQDESGMPNNRFLAERTGGTYSTLKVQPAELEDSGVYFCASSHPWSTREKLFFGSGTQLSVL.

This clone has just a few counts. The chain has TRBV19 and TRBJ1-5; D possibly corresponds to TRBD1 (6 bases). Trimming took 10 bases from V and 2 from J, leaving 18 bases between them. The CDR3 is 15 amino acids. From germline, CDR1 is LNHDA and CDR2 SQIVND (reference sequence). Here the CDR3 reads CATLNLGGGNQPQHF. In nucleotides, the CDR3 is TGTGCCACCCTAAATCTAGGGGGTGGCAATCAGCCCCAGCATTTT.

The rearrangement links TRBV9 to TRBJ1-2; no clear D gene. This CDR3 is 13 amino acids long. Germline lookup yields CDR1 SGDLS and CDR2 YYNGEE. Between the trimmed V and J ends, which lost 4 bases and 8 bases, there was a span of 15 bases. In DNA, the CDR3 is TGTGCCAGCAGCAATCAGAAAACCTGGGGCTACACCTTC. Residues: CASSNQKTWGYTF. The whole variable domain, filled in from reference TRBV9 and TRBJ1-2, reads DSGVTQTPKHLITATGQRVTLRCSPRSGDLSVYWYQQSLDQGLQFLIQYYNGEERAKGNILERFSAQQFPDLHSELNLSSLELGDSALYFCASSNQKTWGYTFGSGTRLTVV.

The V gene is TRBV5-1, the J gene TRBJ2-7; the match to TRBD2 covers 8 bases. This CDR3 spans 18 amino acids. Germline CDR1 SGHRS, CDR2 YFSETQ. The V and J ends lost 4 bases and 5 bases, in that order; junction bases with no gene match: 20. The CDR3 DNA reads TGCGCCAGCAGCACAGGACTAGCCCCACGTCGGGGGAGGGACGAGCAGTACTTC. Amino acid sequence: CASSTGLAPRRGRDEQYF.

The J gene is TRBJ2-7, the V gene TRBV7-2, with 7 bases matching TRBD2. Germline-derived CDR1 and CDR2 are SGHTA and FQGNSA. V gave up 3 bases and J gave up 0 bases; unmatched junction bases: 2. This CDR3 has 14 residues. The CDR3 DNA reads as TGTGCCAGCAGCTTGGGAGGGACCTCCTACGAGCAGTACTTC. This translates into CASSLGGTSYEQYF.

The chain is built from TRBV6-5 and TRBJ1-1; D gene uncertain. Trimming stripped 1 base from V and 1 base from J, with 7 bases between. CDR3 length equals 14 residues. Germline V gives CDR1 MNHEY, CDR2 SVGAGI. The CDR3: CASSYYGQNTEAFF. In nucleotides, the CDR3 is TGTGCCAGCAGTTACTATGGGCAGAACACTGAAGCTTTCTTT.